A selection of T cell receptor beta chains follows, all from one sample in a study of blood T cells in healthy people across ages. TCRdb re-derived calls from the 5' RACE reads in MiXCR, one entry per CDR3 protein. There are about 680,000 distinct CDR3 sequences in the sample; around 45% occur only once, and 30% to 40% lies in the top ten. The sample taken for sequencing was blood. The receptors originated from an older woman in good health. The CDR3 runs from the conserved cysteine through the conserved F or W. Each record gives: V gene, J gene, clone size, CDR3 length, D gene, CDR3 protein, CDR3 DNA. D genes are given only for firm matches. Clone size is given for some rows only: seen once, a few or many times, or a class if the clone is expanded.

TRBV20-1,TRBJ2-7,.,13,.,CSATPTRAYEQYF,TGCAGTGCAACACCGACACGAGCCTACGAGCAGTACTTC
TRBV21-1,TRBJ2-5,.,15,.,CASRMFGGRKETQYF,TGTGCCAGCAGAATGTTCGGTGGGCGGAAAGAGACCCAGTACTTC
TRBV27,TRBJ2-7,.,13,.,CVSSLGQTYEQYF,TGTGTCAGCAGTTTAGGCCAGACCTACGAGCAGTACTTC
TRBV7-2,TRBJ2-1,.,12,.,CASSSNTYEQFF,TGTGCCAGCAGCTCCAATACCTATGAGCAGTTCTTC
TRBV20-1,TRBJ2-5,.,16,.,CSANNPGRGNQETQYF,TGCAGTGCCAATAACCCCGGAAGGGGGAACCAAGAGACCCAGTACTTC
TRBV18,TRBJ1-1,few,15,TRBD1,CASSLGQGINTEAFF,TGTGCCAGCTCGCTAGGACAGGGGATAAACACTGAAGCTTTCTTT
TRBV5-1,TRBJ2-1,.,13,TRBD1,CASRPWTGNEQFF,TGCGCCAGCCGACCTTGGACAGGCAATGAGCAGTTCTTC
TRBV12-3/TRBV12-4,TRBJ2-5,.,15,.,CASSLAQGMQETQYF,TGTGCCAGCAGTTTAGCGCAGGGGATGCAAGAGACCCAGTACTTC
TRBV12-3/TRBV12-4,TRBJ2-5,.,14,.,CASSFGIGQETQYF,TGTGCCAGCAGTTTTGGGATCGGGCAAGAGACCCAGTACTTC
TRBV27,TRBJ2-1,few,20,TRBD2,CASSLRPSGSSVYSYNEQFF,TGTGCCAGCAGCCTAAGGCCTAGCGGGAGTAGCGTTTACTCCTACAATGAGCAGTTCTTC
TRBV7-2,TRBJ2-1,few,11,.,CASSFFDEQFF,TGTGCCAGCAGCTTTTTCGATGAGCAGTTCTTC
TRBV7-9,TRBJ2-7,.,11,TRBD1,CAIHRGVEQYF,TGTGCCATCCACAGGGGTGTCGAGCAGTACTTC
TRBV7-2,TRBJ1-2,few,14,.,CASSADRGARGYTF,TGTGCCAGCAGCGCGGATCGGGGGGCGCGTGGCTACACCTTC
TRBV20-1,TRBJ2-7,.,13,TRBD1,CSAPTGFGDEQYF,TGCAGTGCTCCGACAGGGTTTGGCGATGAGCAGTACTTC